The source of this T cell receptor beta chain is a study of molecular identifiers for immune sequencing clone quantification. Findings and limits, study-wide: Effector cells had over 99% of their molecules in clones above 20 RNA copies, while naive cells had under 1%.

TCRdb re-analysed the PCR reads in MiXCR, keeping a single row per CDR3 protein. The table records some 65,000 distinct CDR3 sequences, about 18% of them present only once. The authors gated naive CD8 T cells as CD8+CD4-CCR7+CD45RA+ for sorting. The V end lost 7 bases, the J end lost 6 bases, and 10 bases lay between the germline ends. This CDR3 has 11 amino acids. This clonotype was seen many times. Its target is not known. Sequenced sample: naive CD8+ T cells from blood, with Jurkat cell RNA spiked in. Indicated subset: FACS-sorted CD8+CD4-CCR7+CD45RA+ naive T cells. The V and J genes are TRBV12-3 or TRBV12-4 and TRBJ2-7, with D perhaps matching TRBD2 (6 bases). This TCR was sampled from a human donor in good health. Some libraries in this study had Jurkat cell RNA spiked in. This chain's CDR3 is CASTPGGEQYF. In DNA, the CDR3 is TGTGCCAGCACCCCCGGGGGCGAGCAGTACTTC.